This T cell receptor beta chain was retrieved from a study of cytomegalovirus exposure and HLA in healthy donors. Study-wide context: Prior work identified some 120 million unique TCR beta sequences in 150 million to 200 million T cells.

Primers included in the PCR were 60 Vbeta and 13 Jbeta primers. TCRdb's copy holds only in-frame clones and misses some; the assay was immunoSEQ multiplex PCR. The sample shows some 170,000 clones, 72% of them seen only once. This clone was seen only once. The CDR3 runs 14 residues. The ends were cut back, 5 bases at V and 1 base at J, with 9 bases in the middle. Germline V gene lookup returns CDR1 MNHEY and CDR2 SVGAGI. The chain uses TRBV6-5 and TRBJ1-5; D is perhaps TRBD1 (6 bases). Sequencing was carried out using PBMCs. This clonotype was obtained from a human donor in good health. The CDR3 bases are TGTGCCAGCAGTGATGACAGGAGCAATCAGCCCCAGCATTTT. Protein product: CASSDDRSNQPQHF.